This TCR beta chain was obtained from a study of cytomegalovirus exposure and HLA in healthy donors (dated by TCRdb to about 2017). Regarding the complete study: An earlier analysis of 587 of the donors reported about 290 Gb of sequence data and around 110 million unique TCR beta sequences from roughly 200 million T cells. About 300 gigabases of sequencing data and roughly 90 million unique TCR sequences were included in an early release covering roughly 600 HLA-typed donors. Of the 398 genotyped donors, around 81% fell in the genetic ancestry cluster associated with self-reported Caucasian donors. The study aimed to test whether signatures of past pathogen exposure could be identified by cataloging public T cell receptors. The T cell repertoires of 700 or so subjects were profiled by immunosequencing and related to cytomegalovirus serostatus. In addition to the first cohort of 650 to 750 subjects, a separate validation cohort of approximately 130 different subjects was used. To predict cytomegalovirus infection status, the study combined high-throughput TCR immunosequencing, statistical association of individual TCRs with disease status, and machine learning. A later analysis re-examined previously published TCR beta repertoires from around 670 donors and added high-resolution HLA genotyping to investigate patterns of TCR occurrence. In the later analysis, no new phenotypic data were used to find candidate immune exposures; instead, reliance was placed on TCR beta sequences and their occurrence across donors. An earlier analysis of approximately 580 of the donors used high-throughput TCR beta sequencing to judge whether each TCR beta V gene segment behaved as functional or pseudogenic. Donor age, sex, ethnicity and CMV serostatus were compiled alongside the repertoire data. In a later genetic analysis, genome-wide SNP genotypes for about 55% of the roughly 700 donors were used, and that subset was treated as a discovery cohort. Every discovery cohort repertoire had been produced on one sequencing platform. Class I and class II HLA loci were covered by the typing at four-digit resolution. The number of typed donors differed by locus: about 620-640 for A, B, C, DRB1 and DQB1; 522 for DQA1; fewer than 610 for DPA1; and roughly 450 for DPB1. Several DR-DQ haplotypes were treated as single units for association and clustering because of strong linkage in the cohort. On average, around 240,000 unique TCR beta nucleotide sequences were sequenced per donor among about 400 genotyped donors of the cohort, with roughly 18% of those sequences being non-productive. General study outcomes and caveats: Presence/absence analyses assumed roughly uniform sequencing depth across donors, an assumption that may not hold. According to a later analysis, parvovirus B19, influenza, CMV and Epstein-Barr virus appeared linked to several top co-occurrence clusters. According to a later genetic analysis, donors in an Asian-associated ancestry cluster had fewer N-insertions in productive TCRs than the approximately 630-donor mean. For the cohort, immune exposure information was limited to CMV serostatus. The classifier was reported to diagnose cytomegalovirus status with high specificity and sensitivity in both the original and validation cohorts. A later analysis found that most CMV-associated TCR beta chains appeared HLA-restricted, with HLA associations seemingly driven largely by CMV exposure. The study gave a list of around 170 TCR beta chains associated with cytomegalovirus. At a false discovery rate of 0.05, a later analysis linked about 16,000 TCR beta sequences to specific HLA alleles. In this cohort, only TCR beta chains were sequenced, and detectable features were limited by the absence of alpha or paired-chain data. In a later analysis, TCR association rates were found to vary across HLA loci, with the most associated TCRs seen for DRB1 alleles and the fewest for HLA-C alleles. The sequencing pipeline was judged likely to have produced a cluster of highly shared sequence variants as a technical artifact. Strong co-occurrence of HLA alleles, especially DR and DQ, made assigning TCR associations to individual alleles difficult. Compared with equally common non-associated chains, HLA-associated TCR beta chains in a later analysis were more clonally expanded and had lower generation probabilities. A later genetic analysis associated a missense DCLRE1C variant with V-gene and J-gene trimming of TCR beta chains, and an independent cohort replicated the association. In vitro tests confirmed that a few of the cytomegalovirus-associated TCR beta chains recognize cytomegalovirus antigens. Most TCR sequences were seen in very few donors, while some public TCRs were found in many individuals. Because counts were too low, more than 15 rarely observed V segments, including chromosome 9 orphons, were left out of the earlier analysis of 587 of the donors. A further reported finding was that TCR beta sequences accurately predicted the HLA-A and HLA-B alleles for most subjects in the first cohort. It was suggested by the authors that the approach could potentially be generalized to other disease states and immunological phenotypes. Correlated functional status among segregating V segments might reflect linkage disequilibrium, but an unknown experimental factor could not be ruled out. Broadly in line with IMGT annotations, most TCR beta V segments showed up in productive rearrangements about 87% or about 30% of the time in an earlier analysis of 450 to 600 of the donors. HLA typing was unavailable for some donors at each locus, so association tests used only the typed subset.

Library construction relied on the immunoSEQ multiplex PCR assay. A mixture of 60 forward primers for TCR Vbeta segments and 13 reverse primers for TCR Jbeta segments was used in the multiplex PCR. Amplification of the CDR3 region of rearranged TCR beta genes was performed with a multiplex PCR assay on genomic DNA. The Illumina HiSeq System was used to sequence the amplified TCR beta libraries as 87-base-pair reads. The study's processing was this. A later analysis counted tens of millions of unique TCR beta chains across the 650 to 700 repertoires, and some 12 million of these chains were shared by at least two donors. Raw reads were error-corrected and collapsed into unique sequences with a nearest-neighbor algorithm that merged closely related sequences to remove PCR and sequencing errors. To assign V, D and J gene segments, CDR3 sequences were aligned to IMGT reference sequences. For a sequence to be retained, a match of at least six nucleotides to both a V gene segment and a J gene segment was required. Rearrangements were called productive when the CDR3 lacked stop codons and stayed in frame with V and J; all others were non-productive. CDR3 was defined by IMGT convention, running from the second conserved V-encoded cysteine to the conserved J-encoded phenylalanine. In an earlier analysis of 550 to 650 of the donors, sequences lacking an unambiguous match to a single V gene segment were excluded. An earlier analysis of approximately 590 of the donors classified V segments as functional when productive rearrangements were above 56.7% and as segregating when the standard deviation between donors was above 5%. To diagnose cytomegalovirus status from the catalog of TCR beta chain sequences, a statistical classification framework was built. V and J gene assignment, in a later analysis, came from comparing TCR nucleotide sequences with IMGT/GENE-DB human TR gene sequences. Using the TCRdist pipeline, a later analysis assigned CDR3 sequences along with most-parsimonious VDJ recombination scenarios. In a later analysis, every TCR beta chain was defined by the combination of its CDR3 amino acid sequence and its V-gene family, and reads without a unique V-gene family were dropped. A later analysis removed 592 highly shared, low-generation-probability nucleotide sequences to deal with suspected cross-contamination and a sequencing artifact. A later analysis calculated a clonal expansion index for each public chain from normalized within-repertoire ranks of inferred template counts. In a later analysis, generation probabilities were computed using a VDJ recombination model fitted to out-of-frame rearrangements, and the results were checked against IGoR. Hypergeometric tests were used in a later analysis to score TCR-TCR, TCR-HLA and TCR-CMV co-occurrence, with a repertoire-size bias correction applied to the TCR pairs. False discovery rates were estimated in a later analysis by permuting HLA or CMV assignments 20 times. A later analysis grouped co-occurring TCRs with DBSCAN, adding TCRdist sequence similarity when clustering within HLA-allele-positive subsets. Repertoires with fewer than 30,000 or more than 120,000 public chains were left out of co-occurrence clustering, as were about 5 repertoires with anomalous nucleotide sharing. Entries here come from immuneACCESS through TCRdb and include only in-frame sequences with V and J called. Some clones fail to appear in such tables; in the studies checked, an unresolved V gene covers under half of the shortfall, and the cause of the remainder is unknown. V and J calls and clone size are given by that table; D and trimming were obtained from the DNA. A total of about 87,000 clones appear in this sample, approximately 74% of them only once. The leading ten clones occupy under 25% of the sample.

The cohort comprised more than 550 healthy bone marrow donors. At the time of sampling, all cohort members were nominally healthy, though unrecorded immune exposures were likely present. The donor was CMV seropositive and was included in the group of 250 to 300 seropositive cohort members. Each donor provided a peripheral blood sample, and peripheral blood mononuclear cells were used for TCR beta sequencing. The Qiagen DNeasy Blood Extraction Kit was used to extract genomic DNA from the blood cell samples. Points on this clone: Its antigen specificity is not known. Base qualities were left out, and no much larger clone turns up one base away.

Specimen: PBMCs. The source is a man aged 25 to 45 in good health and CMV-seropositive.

The base sequence is TGTGCCAGCAGTTCTAGAATTAATGAGCAGTTCTTC. This codes for CASSSRINEQFF. The V and J genes are TRBV5-6 and TRBJ2-1; there is no confident call for the D gene. The germline ends are 10 bases apart after V is trimmed by 5 bases and J by 7 bases. Measured from the cysteine to the phenylalanine, the CDR3 is 12 residues long. Only the CDR3 portion is preserved as DNA: 36 bases, with reading frame beginning at the first base. Reading the germline V gene gives CDR1 SGHDT and CDR2 YYEEEE.